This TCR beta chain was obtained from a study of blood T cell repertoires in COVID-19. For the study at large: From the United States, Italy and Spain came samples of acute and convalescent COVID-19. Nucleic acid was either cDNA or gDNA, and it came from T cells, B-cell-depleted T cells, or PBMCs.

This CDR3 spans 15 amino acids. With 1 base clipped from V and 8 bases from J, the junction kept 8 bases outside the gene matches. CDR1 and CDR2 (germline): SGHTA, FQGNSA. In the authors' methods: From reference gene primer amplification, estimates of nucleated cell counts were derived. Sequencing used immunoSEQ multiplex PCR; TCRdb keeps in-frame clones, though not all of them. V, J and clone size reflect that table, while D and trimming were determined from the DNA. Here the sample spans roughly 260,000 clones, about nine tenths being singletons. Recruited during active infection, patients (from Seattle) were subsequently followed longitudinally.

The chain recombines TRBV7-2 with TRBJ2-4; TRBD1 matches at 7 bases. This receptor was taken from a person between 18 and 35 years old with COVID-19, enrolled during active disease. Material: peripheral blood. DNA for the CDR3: TGTGCCAGCAGCTTAGGAGGTCAGGGGGTCGACATTCAGTACTTC. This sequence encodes CASSLGGQGVDIQYF.